This passage covers 14 T cell receptor beta chains from one sample sequenced in a study of CD8 T cells in Susac syndrome. An input of roughly 0.5 to 1 ug of RNA was subjected to reverse transcription using random hexamers. Each CDR3 protein gets one entry after TCRdb re-called the immunoSEQ multiplex PCR reads with MiXCR. This sample has approximately 230,000 distinct CDR3 sequences, with roughly 95% found just once. Material for sequencing was CD4+ T cells from PBMCs. These TCRs come from a human donor with multiple sclerosis.

This chain links TRBV20-1 with TRBJ2-7; D call uncertain. Germline V gene sequence: CDR1 DFQATT, CDR2 SNEGSKA (reference sequence). CDR3 size: 14 residues. Trimming took 7 bases from V and 0 from J, leaving 16 bases between them. DNA of the CDR3: TGCAGTGGAATGGTACAGCCCCTCTCCTACGAGCAGTACTTC. Residues: CSGMVQPLSYEQYF.

This rearrangement joins TRBV10-3 to TRBJ2-5, with 8 bases lining up with TRBD2. Germline V gene data show CDR1 as ENHRY and CDR2 as SYGVKD. The V and J ends lost 6 bases and 5 bases, in that order; junction bases with no gene match: 5. The CDR3 is 13 amino acids. The CDR3 coding sequence is TGTGCCATCAGCGGGGGGGTCAGGGAGACCCAGTACTTC. Its translation is CAISGGVRETQYF.

V gene TRBV30 combines with J gene TRBJ1-5, with TRBD1 identical over 8 bases. The germline CDR1 and CDR2 sequences are GTSNPN and SVGIG (reference sequence). This CDR3 is 13 amino acids long. The J segment lost 4 bases and the V segment lost 5 bases, leaving 4 bases of the junction unmatched. The CDR3 sequence: CAWGQGYNQPQHF. In nucleotides, the CDR3 is TGTGCCTGGGGACAGGGCTATAATCAGCCCCAGCATTTT.

The genes are TRBV6-6 and TRBJ1-1; a possible D gene is TRBD1 (6 bases). The germline V and J ends were trimmed by 4 bases and 6 bases, with 9 bases remaining between them. This CDR3 region has 12 residues. Per germline, CDR1 MNHNY and CDR2 SVGAGI (reference sequence). This chain's CDR3 is CASSSGGPEAFF. The CDR3 bases are TGTGCCAGCAGTTCTGGGGGGCCTGAAGCTTTCTTT.

The genes are TRBV30 and TRBJ1-2; unclear D gene. Germline CDR1 reads GTSNPN; CDR2 reads SVGIG (reference sequence). The length of the CDR3 is 14 residues. V lost 2 bases to trimming and J lost 0 bases, with 10 bases between them. The CDR3: CAWSRVGTNYGYTF. In DNA, the CDR3 is TGTGCCTGGAGTCGGGTCGGTACTAACTATGGCTACACCTTC.

The J gene is TRBJ1-2, the V gene TRBV5-4; D remains unclear. CDR3 length: 15 amino acids. With 3 bases removed from V and 8 bases from J, the gap between germline ends came to 20 bases. CDR1 is SGHNT and CDR2 is YYREEE in the germline V gene (reference sequence). The CDR3: CASSSHSSWLGGYTF. For the CDR3, the DNA is TGTGCCAGCAGCTCCCACTCCAGCTGGCTTGGGGGCTACACCTTC.

This rearrangement joins TRBV15 to TRBJ2-3, with 9 nucleotides matching TRBD2. Germline V gene data show CDR1 as LNHNV and CDR2 as YYDKDF (reference sequence). Germline trimming cut 2 bases from V and 6 bases from J; bases unmatched to any gene: 6. This CDR3 is built from 15 residues. The CDR3 DNA is TGTGCCACCAGCAGACCTAGCGGGGCCCGCGATACGCAGTATTTT. Translated: CATSRPSGARDTQYF.

V gene TRBV7-9 combines with J gene TRBJ2-7, with TRBD1 as a possible D gene (5 bases). The CDR3 is made up of 13 amino acids. Trimming cost V 3 bases and J 5 bases, with 11 bases left between them. The germline CDR1 and CDR2 sequences are SEHNR and FQNEAQ (reference sequence). The CDR3, as DNA: TGTGCCAGCAGCTTCACCAGGGCCCACGAGCAGTACTTC. It specifies CASSFTRAHEQYF.

The chain has TRBV20-1 and TRBJ1-6; D is possibly TRBD1 (5 bases). The CDR3 extends over 14 amino acids. Trimming shortened V by 1 base and J by 6 bases, and 10 bases separated the two germline ends. The germline V gene encodes CDR1 DFQATT and CDR2 SNEGSKA (reference sequence). The DNA of the CDR3 is TGCAGTGCTAGAGGTCCAGGGATTAATTCACCCCTCCACTTT. Protein: CSARGPGINSPLHF.

The CDR3 here is CAWSLYTGQMDSPLHF. The CDR3 DNA is TGTGCCTGGAGCTTATATACGGGACAGATGGATTCACCCCTCCACTTT. V and J are TRBV30 and TRBJ1-6; 7 nucleotides align to TRBD1. There are 16 residues in the CDR3. The junction had 13 bases not matched to a gene; V was cut back by 3 bases and J by 8 bases. Germline V CDR1 and CDR2: GTSNPN, SVGIG (reference sequence).

V and J are TRBV7-2 and TRBJ2-3, with D uncertain. CDR3 size: 12 residues. Trimming took 1 base from V and 8 from J, leaving 7 bases between them. Germline-derived CDR1 and CDR2 are SGHTA and FQGNSA. The CDR3 protein is CASSLGAGTQYF. CDR3 DNA: TGTGCCAGCAGCTTAGGGGCTGGTACGCAGTATTTT. The variable domain in full, completed from reference TRBV7-2 and TRBJ2-3, reads GAGVSQSPSNKVTEKGKDVELRCDPISGHTALYWYRQSLGQGLEFLIYFQGNSAPDKSGLPSDRFSAERTGGSVSTLTIQRTQQEDSAVYLCASSLGAGTQYFGPGTRLTVL.

The J gene is TRBJ1-1, the V gene TRBV2; TRBD1 matches 9 bases. The CDR3 runs to 14 residues. Germline V gene sequence: CDR1 SNHLY, CDR2 FYNNEI. The trim removed 7 bases at V and 3 bases at J, leaving 6 bases unmatched. CDR3 sequence (DNA): TGTGCCAGCACGGGACAGGGATCCTACACTGAAGCTTTCTTT. Its protein product is CASTGQGSYTEAFF. The variable domain in full, with the rest retrieved from reference TRBV2 and TRBJ1-1, is EPEVTQTPSHQVTQMGQEVILRCVPISNHLYFYWYRQILGQKVEFLVSFYNNEISEKSEIFDDQFSVERPDGSNFTLKIRSTKLEDSAMYFCASTGQGSYTEAFFGQGTRLTVV.

The chain recombines TRBV7-9 with TRBJ2-1, with unresolved D. CDR1 is SEHNR, CDR2 FQNEAQ, per germline (reference sequence). The V and J ends lost 2 bases and 5 bases respectively, with 10 bases between them. This CDR3 has 14 residues. The CDR3 region is CASSLTNTNNEQFF. The CDR3 DNA is TGTGCCAGCAGCTTAACAAACACTAACAATGAGCAGTTCTTC.

The rearrangement links TRBV4-2 to TRBJ2-2; D is ambiguous. Germline assignment: CDR1 LGHNA and CDR2 YNFKEQ. Trimming pared 1 base from V and 5 bases from J, leaving 20 bases between. The CDR3 has 18 residues. CDR3 amino acids: CASSQVKSSFRGTGELFF. The DNA for the CDR3 is TGTGCCAGCAGCCAAGTCAAGTCCTCCTTCAGAGGAACCGGGGAGCTGTTTTTT.